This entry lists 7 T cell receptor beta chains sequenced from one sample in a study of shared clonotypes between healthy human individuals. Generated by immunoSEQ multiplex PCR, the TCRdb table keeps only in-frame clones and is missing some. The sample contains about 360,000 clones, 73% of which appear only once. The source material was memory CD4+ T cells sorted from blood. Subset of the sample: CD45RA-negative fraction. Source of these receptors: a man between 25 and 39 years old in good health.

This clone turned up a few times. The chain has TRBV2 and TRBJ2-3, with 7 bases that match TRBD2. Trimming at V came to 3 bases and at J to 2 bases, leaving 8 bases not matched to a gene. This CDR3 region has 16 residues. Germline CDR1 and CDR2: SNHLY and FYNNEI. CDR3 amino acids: CASSDSGSRTTDTQYF. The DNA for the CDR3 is TGTGCCAGCAGTGATAGCGGGTCCCGAACCACAGATACGCAGTATTTT.

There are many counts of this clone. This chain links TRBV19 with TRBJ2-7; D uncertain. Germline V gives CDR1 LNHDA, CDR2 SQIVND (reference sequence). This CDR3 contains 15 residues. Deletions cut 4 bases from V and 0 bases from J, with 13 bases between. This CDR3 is CASSRWSDPSYEQYF. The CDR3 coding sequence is TGTGCCAGTAGTAGGTGGTCCGACCCCTCCTACGAGCAGTACTTC.

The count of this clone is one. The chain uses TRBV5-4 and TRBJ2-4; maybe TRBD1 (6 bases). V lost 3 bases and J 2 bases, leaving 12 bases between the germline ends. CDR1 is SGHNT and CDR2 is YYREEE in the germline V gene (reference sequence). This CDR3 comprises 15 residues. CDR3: CASSSPRDTKNIQYF. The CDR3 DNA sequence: TGTGCCAGCAGCTCTCCCCGGGACACCAAAAACATTCAGTACTTC.

The CDR3 region is CASSQDLGKNYGYTF. The CDR3 DNA reads TGCGCCAGCAGCCAAGATCTGGGGAAGAACTATGGCTACACCTTC. The genes are TRBV4-3 and TRBJ1-2; D remains unclear. Germline lookup yields CDR1 LGHNA and CDR2 YSLEER. V lost 0 bases and J lost 2, with 10 bases in between. This CDR3 region has 15 residues.

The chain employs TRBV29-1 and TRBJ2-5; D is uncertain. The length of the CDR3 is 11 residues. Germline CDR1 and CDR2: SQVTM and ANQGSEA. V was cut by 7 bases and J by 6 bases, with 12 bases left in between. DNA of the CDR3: TGCAGCGCGGAACTGCAAAAGACCCAGTACTTC. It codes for CSAELQKTQYF. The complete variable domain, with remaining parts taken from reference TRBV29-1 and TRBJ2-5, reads SAVISQKPSRDICQRGTSLTIQCQVDSQVTMMFWYRQQPGQSLTLIATANQGSEATYESGFVIDKFPISRPNLTFSTLTVSNMSPEDSSIYLCSAELQKTQYFGPGTRLLVL.

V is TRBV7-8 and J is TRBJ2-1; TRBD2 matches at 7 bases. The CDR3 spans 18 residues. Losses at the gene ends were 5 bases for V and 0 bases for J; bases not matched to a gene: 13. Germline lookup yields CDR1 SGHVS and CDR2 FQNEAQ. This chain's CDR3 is CASSTSLGTTSSYNEQFF. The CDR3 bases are TGTGCCAGCAGCACTAGCCTCGGGACTACCAGCTCCTACAATGAGCAGTTCTTC. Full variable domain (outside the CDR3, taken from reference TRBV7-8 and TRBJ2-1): GAGVSQSPRYKVAKRGQDVALRCDPISGHVSLFWYQQALGQGPEFLTYFQNEAQLDKSGLPSDRFFAERPEGSVSTLKIQRTQQEDSAVYLCASSTSLGTTSSYNEQFFGPGTRLTVL.

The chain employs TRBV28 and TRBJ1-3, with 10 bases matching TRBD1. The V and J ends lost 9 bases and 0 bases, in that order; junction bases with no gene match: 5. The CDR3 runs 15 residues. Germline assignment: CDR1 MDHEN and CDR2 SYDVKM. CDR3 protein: CASMTGGSSGNTIYF. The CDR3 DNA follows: TGTGCCAGTATGACAGGGGGCTCCTCTGGAAACACCATATATTTT.